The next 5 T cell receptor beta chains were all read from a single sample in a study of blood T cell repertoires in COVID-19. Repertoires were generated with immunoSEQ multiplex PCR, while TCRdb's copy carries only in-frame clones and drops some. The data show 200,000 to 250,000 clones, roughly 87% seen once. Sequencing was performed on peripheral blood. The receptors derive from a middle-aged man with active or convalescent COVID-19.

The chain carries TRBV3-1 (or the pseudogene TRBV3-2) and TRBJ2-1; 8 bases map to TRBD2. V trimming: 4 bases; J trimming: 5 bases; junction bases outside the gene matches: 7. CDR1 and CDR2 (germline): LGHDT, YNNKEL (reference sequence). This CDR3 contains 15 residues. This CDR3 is CASSLGGLAHNEQFF. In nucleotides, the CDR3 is TGTGCCAGCAGCCTTGGCGGACTAGCACACAATGAGCAGTTCTTC.

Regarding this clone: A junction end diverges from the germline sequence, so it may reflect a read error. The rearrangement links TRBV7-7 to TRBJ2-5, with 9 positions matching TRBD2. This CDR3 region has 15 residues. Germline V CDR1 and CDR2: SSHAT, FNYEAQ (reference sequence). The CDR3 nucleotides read TGTGCTAGCAGCTTTACAGCGGGAGGAGGGGAGACCCAGTACTTC. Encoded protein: CASSFTAGGGETQYF.

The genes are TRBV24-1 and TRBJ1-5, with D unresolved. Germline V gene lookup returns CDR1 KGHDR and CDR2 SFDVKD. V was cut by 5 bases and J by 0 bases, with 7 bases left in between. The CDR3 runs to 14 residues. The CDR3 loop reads CATSGLYSNQPQHF. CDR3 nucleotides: TGTGCCACCAGTGGACTGTATAGCAATCAGCCCCAGCATTTT.

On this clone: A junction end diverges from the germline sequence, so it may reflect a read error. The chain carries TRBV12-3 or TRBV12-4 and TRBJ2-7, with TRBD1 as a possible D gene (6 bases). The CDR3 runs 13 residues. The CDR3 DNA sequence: TGTGCCAGCAGTTGGCCCAGGGGCAACCGCGACCTCTTC. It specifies CASSWPRGNRDLF.

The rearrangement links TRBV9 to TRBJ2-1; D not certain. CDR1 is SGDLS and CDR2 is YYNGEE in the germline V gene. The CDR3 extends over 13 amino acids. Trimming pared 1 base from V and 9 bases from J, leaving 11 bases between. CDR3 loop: CASSVLSVGEQFF. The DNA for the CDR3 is TGTGCCAGCAGCGTACTGAGCGTCGGTGAGCAGTTCTTC.